The source of this TCR beta chain is a study of response to subunit inactivated influenza vaccine. Study findings and constraints: Each seasonal influenza vaccination recruits few new T cells, the authors suggested.

The table lists this clonotype with a few counts. What it binds is not known. In germline, CDR1 is SEHNR, CDR2 FQNEAQ (reference sequence). The ends lost 3 bases at V and 4 bases at J; junction bases unmatched: 10. The CDR3 spans 17 residues. MiXCR, applied by TCRdb to the RT-PCR reads, yields one record per CDR3 protein. Of 500,000 or so distinct CDR3 sequences listed, 15% to 20% are singletons. The chain employs TRBV7-9 and TRBJ1-1; the match to TRBD1 covers 11 bases. The TCR was taken from a man in his fifties or sixties who received an inactivated influenza vaccine. The material was CD4+ T cells sorted from PBMCs, obtained roughly 24 months after vaccination. In nucleotides, the CDR3 is TGTGCCAGCAGCTTGATTGAGGGACAGGGGGGTGCCACTGAAGCTTTCTTT. Translated, it gives CASSLIEGQGGATEAFF.